The T cell receptor (beta chain) described here comes from a study of OX40 agonist ivuxolimab in advanced cancers. Study overall: Administration of intravenous ivuxolimab to patients occurred every 2 weeks at 0.01 to 10 mg/kg. Eligibility rules accepted prior anti-PD-1, anti-PD-L1 or anti-CTLA-4 therapy, and approximately 40% had some. The study's findings and limits: At doses 0.1 to 3.0 mg/kg, CD4+ and CD8+ clones expanded.

In the case of this clone: Antigen: not known.

Germline V gene sequence: CDR1 SGHRS, CDR2 YFSETQ. This CDR3 is 17 amino acids long. The J segment lost 3 bases and the V segment lost 1 base, leaving 8 bases of the junction unmatched. Libraries were prepared by immunoSEQ multiplex PCR; TCRdb keeps only in-frame clonotypes and omits some of them. Of fewer than 100,000 clones in the sample, 80% to 90% were seen once. Individuals having autoimmune disease history or systemic immunosuppression were not enrolled. The sequences come from CD4+ or CD8+ T cells sorted from blood, collected in a trial of the OX40 agonist ivuxolimab. V is TRBV5-1 and J is TRBJ1-4; 8 positions match TRBD1. This sequence was found in an adult with an advanced solid tumor such as melanoma, head and neck, liver or kidney cancer. CDR3 nucleotide sequence: TGCGCCAGCAGCTTGTGGACAGGGTCCCAAGCTAATGAAAAACTGTTTTTT. Translating it yields CASSLWTGSQANEKLFF.